A single sample is the source of the 26 T cell receptor beta chains below, sequenced in a study of blood T cells in healthy people across ages. The second PCR ran about 6 to 12 cycles with a sample-barcoded 5' primer and J-beta primers. TCRdb recomputed calls from the 5' RACE reads with MiXCR, one row per CDR3 protein. Here the sample spans roughly 800,000 distinct CDR3 sequences, approximately 25% being singletons. The same specimen was also included in a second study, on T cells of mothers and their children.

The sequenced sample consisted of blood. Receptors originate from a boy younger than 18 in good health.

The sample holds a few counts of this clonotype. The chain links TRBV10-3 to TRBJ1-1; D not certain. The ends were cut back, 4 bases at V and 5 bases at J, with 8 bases in the middle. This CDR3 contains 12 residues. Germline assignment: CDR1 ENHRY and CDR2 SYGVKD. The CDR3 is CAISAERTEAFF. DNA for the CDR3: TGTGCCATCAGTGCGGAGCGGACTGAAGCTTTCTTT.

In this sample, this clonotype turned up a few times. A read error is likely, as this CDR3 ends without the conserved phenylalanine or tryptophan. This sequence joins TRBV28 and TRBJ2-5; D unclear. TRBJ2-1 matches the DNA end more closely, so the J call is doubtful. CDR3 length equals 14 residues. CDR1 and CDR2 from the germline V gene are MDHEN and SYDVKM. CDR3: CASSSRGWGNEQFL. The CDR3 DNA sequence: TGTGCCAGCAGTTCACGCGGTTGGGGCAATGAGCAGTTCCTC.

This clonotype occurred a few times. V and J are TRBV9 and TRBJ1-6; D is possibly TRBD1 (5 bases). Germline V gene lookup returns CDR1 SGDLS and CDR2 YYNGEE. The germline V and J ends were trimmed by 3 bases and 0 bases, with 7 bases remaining between them. There are 15 residues in the CDR3. The CDR3 DNA sequence: TGTGCCAGCAGCGGGGGCCGCTCCTATAATTCACCCCTCCACTTT. Translated, it gives CASSGGRSYNSPLHF.

This clonotype was counted between two and nine times. The genes are TRBV4-3 and TRBJ2-1; D ambiguous. Looked up from germline, CDR1 is LGHNA and CDR2 is YSLEER. The CDR3 is 13 amino acids. V was trimmed by 2 bases and J by 5 bases, leaving 7 bases between them. The CDR3 region has the DNA TGCGCCAGCAGCCAACAACACAACAATGAGCAGTTCTTC. This encodes CASSQQHNNEQFF.

This clonotype was seen a handful of times. The J gene is TRBJ2-7, the V gene TRBV11-1; TRBD2 is a possible D gene (6 bases). This CDR3 has 13 amino acids. The ends were cut back, 6 bases at V and 2 bases at J, with 11 bases in the middle. The V gene's germline CDR1 is SGHAT and CDR2 FQDESV (reference sequence). CDR3 in DNA: TGTGCCAGCAGACGGGGACTTACCTACGAGCAGTACTTC. Translation: CASRRGLTYEQYF. Together with reference TRBV11-1 and TRBJ2-7, the CDR3 gives the full variable domain: EAEVAQSPRYKITEKSQAVAFWCDPISGHATLYWYRQILGQGPELLVQFQDESVVDDSQLPKDRFSAERLKGVDSTLKIQPAELGDSAMYLCASRRGLTYEQYFGPGTRLTVT.

The sample holds a few counts of this clonotype. This chain links TRBV3-1 with TRBJ2-5; the D is unclear. Germline V gene lookup returns CDR1 LGHDT and CDR2 YNNKEL (reference sequence). The CDR3 extends over 13 amino acids. The ends were cut back, 0 bases at V and 11 bases at J, with 13 bases in the middle. CDR3 in amino acids: CASSQEIGPEQYF. Here the CDR3 DNA reads TGTGCCAGCAGCCAAGAAATAGGTCCAGAGCAGTACTTC.

V is TRBV27 and J is TRBJ2-2, with a possible D match to TRBD2 (6 bases). CDR1 and CDR2 (germline): MNHEY, SMNVEV (reference sequence). CDR3 length: 14 amino acids. Trimming cost V 2 bases and J 4 bases, with 8 bases left between them. The CDR3 DNA reads as TGTGCCAGCAGTTTACTCGGGAGCACCGGGGAGCTGTTTTTT. It codes for CASSLLGSTGELFF.

The V and J genes are TRBV12-3 or TRBV12-4 and TRBJ2-7; D perhaps matches TRBD2 (5 bases). Trimming removed 6 bases from V and 2 bases from J, with 11 bases in between. The CDR3 is 13 amino acids. Here the CDR3 DNA reads TGTGCCAGCAGGGGAGCGCTACCCTACGAGCAGTACTTC. Protein: CASRGALPYEQYF.

The chain employs TRBV20-1 and TRBJ2-4; D could derive from TRBD1 or TRBD2 (6 bases each). CDR3 length: 16 amino acids. The V and J ends lost 1 base and 2 bases respectively, with 15 bases between them. The germline V gene has CDR1 DFQATT and CDR2 SNEGSKA (reference sequence). The CDR3 DNA follows: TGCAGTGCTAGAGCTGGCACGGGGGCCACCAAAAACATTCAGTACTTC. Amino acid sequence: CSARAGTGATKNIQYF.

The J gene is TRBJ2-1, the V gene TRBV4-1; 13 bases are a match to TRBD2. The CDR3 covers 18 residues. Germline trimming cut 3 bases from V and 4 bases from J; bases unmatched to any gene: 9. Per the germline V gene, CDR1 is MGHRA and CDR2 is YSYEKL. In DNA form, the CDR3 reads TGCGCCAGCAGCCAGACCGGACTAGCGGGGGCCGCGTACAATGAGCAGTTCTTC. Its translation is CASSQTGLAGAAYNEQFF.

The chain combines TRBV2 with TRBJ2-1; 13 nucleotides match TRBD2. Germline V CDR1 and CDR2: SNHLY, FYNNEI. The CDR3 consists of 12 residues. V shed 10 bases and J 11 bases; nucleotides not matched to a gene: 5. CDR3 DNA: TGTGCCATCCCGGGACTAGCGGGAAAGCAGTTCTTC. Its translation is CAIPGLAGKQFF. Drawing the rest from reference TRBV2 and TRBJ2-1, the complete variable domain is EPEVTQTPSHQVTQMGQEVILRCVPISNHLYFYWYRQILGQKVEFLVSFYNNEISEKSEIFDDQFSVERPDGSNFTLKIRSTKLEDSAMYFCAIPGLAGKQFFGPGTRLTVL.

This clonotype showed up just a few times. The chain links TRBV9 to TRBJ2-2; no clear D gene. The CDR3 loop spans 15 amino acids. The V and J ends lost 2 bases and 1 base respectively, with 9 bases between them. Germline-derived CDR1 and CDR2 are SGDLS and YYNGEE. The CDR3 loop is CASSVSRLNTGELFF. CDR3 DNA sequence: TGTGCCAGCAGCGTGTCGAGACTGAACACCGGGGAGCTGTTTTTT.

This clonotype was detected a few times. J is TRBJ1-2 and V is TRBV20-1, with D tentatively TRBD1 (5 bases). The CDR3 is 14 residues long. The V gene lost 0 bases and the J gene lost 3 bases, with 11 bases spanning the gap. Germline V gene lookup returns CDR1 DFQATT and CDR2 SNEGSKA (reference sequence). The CDR3 region has the DNA TGCAGTGCTAGAGAGTTAAGGGGAGACTATGGCTACACCTTC. Amino acids: CSARELRGDYGYTF.

V usage is TRBV3-1 and J usage is TRBJ2-5; D gene unclear. The J call may be incorrect, as the DNA end agrees better with TRBJ2-7. The CDR3 has 16 residues. Germline assignment: CDR1 LGHDT and CDR2 YNNKEL (reference sequence). In DNA, the CDR3 is TGTGCCAGCAGCCAAGGGGTAGGTGGGTACTCCTACGAGCAGTACTTC. As protein: CASSQGVGGYSYEQYF.

The chain is built from TRBV6-5 and TRBJ2-1; D ambiguous. CDR3 size: 14 residues. CDR1 is MNHEY and CDR2 is SVGAGI in the germline V gene. The V and J ends lost 4 bases and 5 bases respectively, with 12 bases between them. The CDR3 nucleotides are TGTGCCAGCAGTTTCTCCACAGCCAACAATGAGCAGTTCTTC. This sequence encodes CASSFSTANNEQFF.

Concerning this clonotype: One junction end disagrees with the germline gene, perhaps due to a read error. V is TRBV7-9 and J is TRBJ2-3; perhaps TRBD2 as D (5 bases). The germline CDR1 and CDR2 sequences are SEHNR and FQNEAQ (reference sequence). CDR3 length: 17 amino acids. In DNA form, the CDR3 reads TGTGCCAGCAGCCCCGACTTGGCACGGGATGGCACAGATACGCAGTGTTTT. Amino acid sequence: CASSPDLARDGTDTQCF.

This clonotype was detected a few times. The rearrangement joins TRBV7-9 to TRBJ2-7, with D possibly matching TRBD2 (6 bases). The V and J ends lost 11 bases and 0 bases respectively, with 8 bases between them. CDR1 and CDR2 (germline): SEHNR, FQNEAQ (reference sequence). There are 11 residues in the CDR3. For the CDR3, the DNA is TGTGCCGCGGGGTACTCCTACGAGCAGTACTTC. This codes for CAAGYSYEQYF.

V gene TRBV7-9 combines with J gene TRBJ2-3; unclear D gene. Trimming removed 4 bases at V and 2 bases at J, with 16 bases between. The CDR3 is 16 residues long. Per the germline V gene, CDR1 is SEHNR and CDR2 is FQNEAQ (reference sequence). CDR3 in amino acids: CASSSPDLETTDTQYF. CDR3 nucleotide sequence: TGTGCCAGCAGCTCCCCTGACCTGGAGACCACAGATACGCAGTATTTT.

There are many counts of this clonotype. The chain combines TRBV28 with TRBJ1-1; D is undetermined. V was cut by 3 bases and J by 0 bases, with 5 bases left in between. The germline V gene encodes CDR1 MDHEN and CDR2 SYDVKM. The CDR3 runs to 13 residues. Here the CDR3 DNA reads TGTGCCAGCAGTTTTCGGGTGAACACTGAAGCTTTCTTT. Translating it yields CASSFRVNTEAFF.

The V gene is TRBV6-2 or TRBV6-3, the J gene TRBJ2-7; 9 nucleotides match TRBD1. V shed 6 bases, J shed 2 bases, and the junction held 11 bases outside the gene matches. CDR3 length: 16 amino acids. CDR1 and CDR2 from the germline V gene are MNHEY and SVGEGT. CDR3 amino acids: CASSPTHRGPPYEQYF. CDR3 nucleotides: TGTGCCAGCAGCCCCACCCACAGGGGGCCCCCCTACGAGCAGTACTTC.

This clonotype was seen once. The rearrangement uses TRBV20-1 and TRBJ1-2; 9 bases align to TRBD1. V dropped 3 bases and J dropped 8; count of bases not matched to a gene: 7. Looked up from germline, CDR1 is DFQATT and CDR2 is SNEGSKA (reference sequence). The CDR3 extends over 13 amino acids. This CDR3 reads CSASSGQGQGYTF. Here the CDR3 DNA reads TGCAGTGCTAGTTCGGGACAGGGCCAAGGCTACACCTTC.

The chain joins TRBV10-3 to TRBJ2-2; TRBD1 matches 11 bases. Trimming took 2 bases from V and 5 from J; bases not matched to a gene: 4. Germline V gene lookup returns CDR1 ENHRY and CDR2 SYGVKD. The CDR3 is 16 amino acids. The CDR3 loop reads CAISEPGQGATGELFF. CDR3 sequence (DNA): TGTGCCATCAGTGAGCCCGGACAGGGGGCAACCGGGGAGCTGTTTTTT.

V and J are TRBV12-3 or TRBV12-4 and TRBJ2-5; TRBD2 agrees at 8 bases. V was pared by 3 bases and J by 4 bases, with 4 bases of the junction left unmatched. CDR3 length: 14 residues. CDR3: CASSFTGGPETQYF. The CDR3 DNA reads TGTGCCAGCAGTTTTACGGGGGGGCCAGAGACCCAGTACTTC.

The DNA of the CDR3 is TGTGCCAGCAGCTTTGACCTGGACAGCCATAATGAAAAACTGTTTTTT. Encoded protein: CASSFDLDSHNEKLFF. The chain carries TRBV7-2 and TRBJ1-4; the D gene is possibly TRBD1 (6 bases). V was clipped by 3 bases and J by 4 bases, with 15 bases between them. In germline, CDR1 is SGHTA, CDR2 FQGNSA. The CDR3 contains 16 residues.

The rearrangement joins TRBV5-1 to TRBJ2-5; the D is unclear. Germline V lookup: CDR1 SGHRS, CDR2 YFSETQ. V was clipped by 2 bases and J by 5 bases, with 16 bases between them. This CDR3 has 15 amino acids. The CDR3 nucleotides read TGCGCCAGCAGCTTCACGGGTACATCCGGGGAGACCCAGTACTTC. This sequence encodes CASSFTGTSGETQYF.

This clonotype came up a few times. The rearrangement joins TRBV24-1 to TRBJ2-7; maybe TRBD2 (5 bases). There are 14 residues in the CDR3. Germline CDR1 KGHDR, CDR2 SFDVKD. With 3 bases removed from V and 0 bases from J, the gap between germline ends came to 8 bases. The DNA of the CDR3 is TGTGCCACCAGTGATACGGGGAACTCCTACGAGCAGTACTTC. Its translation: CATSDTGNSYEQYF.